One and the same sample provided the 29 T cell receptor beta chains below, sequenced in a study of blood T cells in healthy people across ages. Sample-barcoded 5' priming and a J-beta primer mix drove a second PCR of roughly 7 to 11 cycles. TCRdb independently ran MiXCR on the 5' RACE reads; one entry per CDR3 protein. Altogether about 1.7 million distinct CDR3 sequences are present, roughly 30% being singletons, with the ten largest covering about 8%. Source material: blood. These receptors all come from a woman aged 30 to 39 in good health.

The chain is built from TRBV6-5 and TRBJ1-2; possibly TRBD1 for D (5 bases). CDR1 is MNHEY, CDR2 SVGAGI, per germline. V gave up 5 bases and J gave up 4 bases, with 17 bases separating them. This CDR3 is built from 15 residues. CDR3 nucleotides: TGTGCCAGCAGTCACACCCTGACAGCTCTCTATGGCTACACCTTC. It specifies CASSHTLTALYGYTF.

V gene TRBV12-3 or TRBV12-4 combines with J gene TRBJ1-1; 10 bases line up with TRBD1. J lost 6 bases, V lost 6 bases, and 4 bases had no gene match. This CDR3 has 13 residues. CDR3 sequence reads: CASSDRGLAEAFF. In nucleotides, the CDR3 is TGTGCCAGCAGCGACAGGGGGCTTGCTGAAGCTTTCTTT.

This clonotype has just one count. Being one base from a much bigger clone, this may be a read error. V usage is TRBV12-3 or TRBV12-4 and J usage is TRBJ2-5, with D possibly being TRBD1 or TRBD2 (6 bases each). Between the trimmed V and J ends, which lost 8 bases and 11 bases, there was a span of 24 bases. The CDR3 covers 14 residues. The CDR3 DNA follows: TGTGCCAGCGGCCGAGACCCCGGGGGCAATGAGCAGTACTTC. Protein: CASGRDPGGNEQYF.

This clonotype was seen more than once but under ten times. At one end the junction does not follow the germline gene, possibly because of a read error. The CDR3 reads CASKVINSYDYTF. For the CDR3, the DNA is TGTGCCAGCAAGGTGATTAACTCCTATGACTACACCTTC. The chain has TRBV7-9 and TRBJ1-2; unclear D gene. The germline V gene has CDR1 SEHNR and CDR2 FQNEAQ (reference sequence). The CDR3 spans 13 residues.

This chain connects TRBV18 to TRBJ1-1; D is undetermined. Germline V gene data show CDR1 as KGHSH and CDR2 as LQKENI. This CDR3 spans 14 amino acids. V was cut by 6 bases and J by 1 base, with 12 bases left in between. CDR3 residues: CASSQQEKNTEAFF. CDR3 nucleotides: TGTGCCAGCTCCCAGCAGGAAAAGAACACTGAAGCTTTCTTT.

As regards this clonotype: Compared with germline, one end of the junction differs, possibly owing to a read error. V gene TRBV15 combines with J gene TRBJ1-1; 7 bases align to TRBD1. The CDR3 spans 15 residues. In germline, CDR1 is LNHNV, CDR2 YYDKDF (reference sequence). DNA of the CDR3: TGTGCCACCTGCAGACAGACAGGGACGGGCACTGAAGCTTTCTTT. It is translated as CATCRQTGTGTEAFF.

To note about this clonotype: This may come from a read error, since a much larger clone is one base off. The chain has TRBV7-2 and TRBJ1-2; 7 bases map to TRBD1. The germline V gene encodes CDR1 SGHTA and CDR2 FQGNSA. The length of the CDR3 is 18 residues. CDR3 nucleotides: TGTGCCAGCAGCTCACCGATAGGACAGGTCTTCGCGTCGGGGGGCTGCACCTTC. It encodes CASSSPIGQVFASGGCTF.

The chain uses TRBV4-1 and TRBJ2-5; D is perhaps TRBD2 (6 bases). The V gene's germline CDR1 is MGHRA and CDR2 YSYEKL. The CDR3 has 17 amino acids. V was trimmed by 0 bases and J by 1 base, leaving 15 bases between them. CDR3 bases: TGCGCCAGCAGCCAAGATCGAGACGCCGGGGGCCAAGAGACCCAGTACTTC. This gives the protein CASSQDRDAGGQETQYF.

This chain links TRBV7-2 with TRBJ2-3; possible D gene TRBD2, 6 bases. Germline V CDR1 and CDR2: SGHTA, FQGNSA. The CDR3 has 13 residues. Trimming cost V 5 bases and J 4 bases, with 10 bases left between them. CDR3 loop: CASSHRDSDTQYF. The DNA for the CDR3 is TGTGCCAGCAGCCACCGGGACTCAGATACGCAGTATTTT.

This chain joins TRBV10-3 and TRBJ1-2; D might be TRBD1 (5 bases). Germline CDR1 is ENHRY and CDR2 is SYGVKD. V was shortened by 4 bases and J by 3 bases, with 9 bases between the two germline ends. CDR3 length: 13 amino acids. CDR3: CAISGEGHYGYTF. CDR3 coding DNA: TGTGCCATCAGTGGCGAGGGACACTATGGCTACACCTTC.

This clonotype turned up a few times. This chain uses TRBV7-3 with TRBJ1-6; D uncertain. This CDR3 has 14 residues. Germline values: CDR1 SGHTA, CDR2 FQGTGA. The V end lost 2 bases, the J end lost 7 bases, and 9 bases lay between the germline ends. CDR3 in DNA: TGTGCCAGCAGCTTATACCAAAGCAATTCACCCCTCCACTTT. Residues: CASSLYQSNSPLHF.

About this clonotype itself: A junction boundary mismatches the germline segment, possibly from a read error. The chain has TRBV15 and TRBJ1-1; D not resolved. The length of the CDR3 is 13 residues. Germline V CDR1 and CDR2: LNHNV, YYDKDF (reference sequence). Here the CDR3 reads CATSVRVNIEAFF. CDR3 in DNA: TGTGCCACCAGCGTAAGGGTCAACATTGAAGCTTTCTTT. The full variable domain, with the rest looked up from reference TRBV15 and TRBJ1-1, is DAMVIQNPRYQVTQFGKPVTLSCSQTLNHNVMYWYQQKSSQAPKLLFHYYDKDFNNEADTPDNFQSRRPNTSFCFLDIRSPGLGDTAMYLCATSVRVNIEAFFGQGTRLTVV.

The gene calls are TRBV5-1 and TRBJ1-2; unclear D gene. There are 13 residues in the CDR3. Germline CDR1 SGHRS, CDR2 YFSETQ. V was clipped by 5 bases and J by 6 bases, with 14 bases between them. The CDR3 nucleotides read TGCGCCAGCAGTCCTATTAAGGGCCATGGCTACACCTTC. This encodes CASSPIKGHGYTF.

The V call is TRBV29-1, the J call TRBJ1-2, with 8 bases matching TRBD1. CDR1 SQVTM and CDR2 ANQGSEA come from the germline V gene. This CDR3 region has 15 residues. J was trimmed by 0 bases and V by 8 bases; bases with no gene match: 11. Here the CDR3 reads CSFGTGTRANYGYTF. The CDR3 bases are TGCAGCTTCGGGACAGGAACTCGAGCTAACTATGGCTACACCTTC. The full variable domain, its missing parts supplied by reference TRBV29-1 and TRBJ1-2, is SAVISQKPSRDICQRGTSLTIQCQVDSQVTMMFWYRQQPGQSLTLIATANQGSEATYESGFVIDKFPISRPNLTFSTLTVSNMSPEDSSIYLCSFGTGTRANYGYTFGSGTRLTVV.

The CDR3 protein is CSAREAGAADTQYF. CDR3 sequence (DNA): TGCAGTGCTAGAGAGGCGGGAGCCGCAGATACGCAGTATTTT. The V and J genes are TRBV20-1 and TRBJ2-3, with 7 bases that match TRBD2. The V gene end was trimmed by 0 bases and the J gene end by 4 bases; junction bases not matched to a gene: 4. The CDR3 length is 14 residues. The germline V gene encodes CDR1 DFQATT and CDR2 SNEGSKA (reference sequence).

In this sample, this clonotype turned up many times. This sequence joins TRBV29-1 and TRBJ1-2; weak D call: TRBD1 (5 bases). Germline V gene lookup returns CDR1 SQVTM and CDR2 ANQGSEA. Trimming stripped 7 bases from V and 4 bases from J, with 10 bases between. This CDR3 contains 11 residues. The CDR3 reads CSAGTIYGYTF. CDR3 DNA: TGCAGCGCTGGGACGATCTATGGCTACACCTTC.

The chain combines TRBV5-1 with TRBJ1-2; 9 positions match TRBD1. V lost 4 bases, J lost 8 bases, and 9 bases stayed unmatched. Germline CDR1 SGHRS, CDR2 YFSETQ. This CDR3 is 14 amino acids long. In DNA, the CDR3 is TGCGCCAGCAGCGGGGGGACAGGGCAAGGCGGCTACACCTTC. Its translation: CASSGGTGQGGYTF.

This clonotype was detected a few times. The V and J genes are TRBV6-1 and TRBJ2-7; D is ambiguous. Judging by the DNA end, TRBJ2-5 fits better; the J call may be wrong. Germline values: CDR1 MNHNS, CDR2 SASEGT. The CDR3 consists of 15 residues. The CDR3 loop is CASSENFLAGGTQYF. The CDR3 nucleotides read TGTGCCAGCAGTGAAAACTTCCTGGCAGGCGGGACCCAGTACTTC.

This clonotype was counted only a few times. A read error may account for a junction end that differs from germline. The chain has TRBV18 and TRBJ2-3; D is undetermined. Looked up from germline, CDR1 is KGHSH and CDR2 is LQKENI. There are 14 residues in the CDR3. CDR3 bases: TGTGCCATCTCAACGGCAGGCGGCACAGATACGCAGTATTTT. Its translation: CAISTAGGTDTQYF.

This clonotype appeared a few times. CDR3 sequence reads: CASSQGPTGRGEQYF. DNA of the CDR3: TGCGCCAGCAGCCAAGGGCCGACAGGTAGAGGCGAGCAGTACTTC. The rearrangement links TRBV4-1 to TRBJ2-5; TRBD1 might be the D (6 bases). The J call may be in error: the DNA end matches TRBJ2-7 better. The germline V gene has CDR1 MGHRA and CDR2 YSYEKL. The length of the CDR3 is 15 residues.

V usage is TRBV27 and J usage is TRBJ2-3; 10 bases agree with TRBD1. CDR3 size: 16 residues. Germline CDR1 reads MNHEY; CDR2 reads SMNVEV (reference sequence). Losses at the gene ends were 3 bases for V and 6 bases for J; bases not matched to a gene: 9. The CDR3 DNA sequence: TGTGCCAGCAGTTTTGTAAGGACAGGGGGATTTGATACGCAGTATTTT. Protein product: CASSFVRTGGFDTQYF.

The chain couples TRBV5-1 to TRBJ2-2; D is possibly TRBD1 or TRBD2 (5 bases each). Germline lookup yields CDR1 SGHRS and CDR2 YFSETQ. Trimming cost V 1 base and J 0 bases, with 10 bases left between them. The CDR3 totals 16 residues. CDR3 amino acids: CASSLSGAPNTGELFF. The DNA for the CDR3 is TGCGCCAGCAGCTTGTCCGGGGCCCCGAACACCGGGGAGCTGTTTTTT.

Comment on this clonotype: One base away lies a much larger clone, so this may be a sequencing read error. The chain links TRBV15 to TRBJ2-3; D remains unclear. CDR3 length: 14 amino acids. Trimming pared 0 bases from V and 6 bases from J, leaving 10 bases between. Germline V gene lookup returns CDR1 LNHNV and CDR2 YYDKDF (reference sequence). The CDR3 loop reads CATSRDRRSDTQYF. In nucleotides, the CDR3 is TGTGCCACCAGCAGAGATAGGCGTAGCGATACGCAGTATTTT.

This clonotype was seen ten or more times. The CDR3 region is CAISERESEQYF. DNA of the CDR3: TGTGCCATCAGTGAGCGGGAGAGCGAGCAGTACTTC. This chain joins TRBV10-3 and TRBJ2-7, with D possibly TRBD2 on 6 matching bases. CDR1 ENHRY and CDR2 SYGVKD come from the germline V gene. V lost 2 bases and J lost 6, with 8 bases in between. The length of the CDR3 is 12 residues.

A note on this clonotype: A much larger clone differs by one base, so this may be a read error. J is TRBJ1-4 and V is TRBV5-5, with D unclear. CDR1 and CDR2 from the germline V gene are SGHKS and YYEKEE (reference sequence). This CDR3 comprises 14 residues. This chain's CDR3 is CASRRTGGYEKRFF. CDR3 sequence (DNA): TGTGCCAGCAGGCGGACTGGAGGTTATGAAAAACGGTTTTTT.

The table lists this clonotype with a few counts. This chain links TRBV5-1 with TRBJ2-1; the D is unclear. CDR3 size: 14 residues. Germline V lookup: CDR1 SGHRS, CDR2 YFSETQ. V was pared by 0 bases and J by 7 bases, with 11 bases between. The CDR3 loop is CASSLGPPRNEQFF. CDR3 DNA sequence: TGCGCCAGCAGCTTGGGCCCTCCGCGGAATGAGCAGTTCTTC.

This clonotype was seen a handful of times. The rearrangement joins TRBV15 to TRBJ2-1; 9 nucleotides align to TRBD1. The CDR3 runs to 16 residues. J lost 15 bases, V lost 4 bases, and 19 bases had no gene match. CDR1 is LNHNV, CDR2 YYDKDF, per germline (reference sequence). The chain's CDR3 is CATSKDRGRLLGSRFF. The DNA for the CDR3 is TGTGCCACCAGCAAGGACAGGGGTCGACTTTTGGGAAGTAGGTTCTTC.

This clonotype was detected ten times or more. The chain has TRBV29-1 and TRBJ2-3; possibly TRBD1 for D (6 bases). The CDR3 has 15 amino acids. The V end was cut by 6 bases, the J end by 4 bases, with 20 bases between. Germline V gene sequence: CDR1 SQVTM, CDR2 ANQGSEA. The CDR3 bases are TGCAGCGTGACCGAGGACAGCGAATTGGCAGATACGCAGTATTTT. Translating it yields CSVTEDSELADTQYF.

This chain connects TRBV7-8 to TRBJ2-1, with 15 bases matching TRBD2. Germline values: CDR1 SGHVS, CDR2 FQNEAQ. With V trimmed by 5 bases and J by 9 bases, 11 bases remained unmatched. The CDR3 spans 17 residues. The CDR3 DNA reads TGTGCCAGCAGCGACAACGGACTAGCGGGAGGGCCCGGTGAGCAGTTCTTC. Its translation is CASSDNGLAGGPGEQFF.